This TCR beta chain was identified during a study of blood T cell repertoires in COVID-19. In the study overall: Sites across the United States, Italy and Spain contributed samples from acute and convalescent COVID-19.

Enrolled during active infection, Seattle patients were then followed longitudinally. Using immunoSEQ multiplex PCR, the repertoire was profiled, and TCRdb retains in-frame clones only, with some absent. The table records roughly 180,000 clones, roughly 78% of them present only once. Germline values: CDR1 SQVTM, CDR2 ANQGSEA. V was shortened by 6 bases and J by 4 bases, with 16 bases between the two germline ends. This CDR3 contains 14 residues. This sequence was found in a woman between 55 and 75 years old with COVID-19, enrolled during active disease. Material: peripheral blood. This chain uses TRBV29-1 with TRBJ2-1, with unresolved D. The CDR3 here is CSVAPGTEYNEQFF. The CDR3 coding sequence is TGCAGCGTCGCCCCCGGTACGGAGTACAATGAGCAGTTCTTC.